This TCR beta chain is drawn from a study of blood T cell repertoires in COVID-19. The assay was immunoSEQ multiplex PCR, and TCRdb's table has in-frame clones only and misses some. The profile shows about 250,000 clones, over 70% of them singletons. The ends lost 5 bases at V and 4 bases at J; junction bases unmatched: 7. The germline V gene has CDR1 SEHNR and CDR2 FQNEAQ (reference sequence). The CDR3 spans 14 residues. The chain has TRBV7-9 and TRBJ1-1; 7 bases fit TRBD1. The sequenced sample was peripheral blood. The receptor was derived from a middle-aged man with active or convalescent COVID-19. Written as DNA, the CDR3 is TGTGCCAGCAGCATCCTTGACAGGGCCACTGAAGCTTTCTTT. The encoded protein is CASSILDRATEAFF.